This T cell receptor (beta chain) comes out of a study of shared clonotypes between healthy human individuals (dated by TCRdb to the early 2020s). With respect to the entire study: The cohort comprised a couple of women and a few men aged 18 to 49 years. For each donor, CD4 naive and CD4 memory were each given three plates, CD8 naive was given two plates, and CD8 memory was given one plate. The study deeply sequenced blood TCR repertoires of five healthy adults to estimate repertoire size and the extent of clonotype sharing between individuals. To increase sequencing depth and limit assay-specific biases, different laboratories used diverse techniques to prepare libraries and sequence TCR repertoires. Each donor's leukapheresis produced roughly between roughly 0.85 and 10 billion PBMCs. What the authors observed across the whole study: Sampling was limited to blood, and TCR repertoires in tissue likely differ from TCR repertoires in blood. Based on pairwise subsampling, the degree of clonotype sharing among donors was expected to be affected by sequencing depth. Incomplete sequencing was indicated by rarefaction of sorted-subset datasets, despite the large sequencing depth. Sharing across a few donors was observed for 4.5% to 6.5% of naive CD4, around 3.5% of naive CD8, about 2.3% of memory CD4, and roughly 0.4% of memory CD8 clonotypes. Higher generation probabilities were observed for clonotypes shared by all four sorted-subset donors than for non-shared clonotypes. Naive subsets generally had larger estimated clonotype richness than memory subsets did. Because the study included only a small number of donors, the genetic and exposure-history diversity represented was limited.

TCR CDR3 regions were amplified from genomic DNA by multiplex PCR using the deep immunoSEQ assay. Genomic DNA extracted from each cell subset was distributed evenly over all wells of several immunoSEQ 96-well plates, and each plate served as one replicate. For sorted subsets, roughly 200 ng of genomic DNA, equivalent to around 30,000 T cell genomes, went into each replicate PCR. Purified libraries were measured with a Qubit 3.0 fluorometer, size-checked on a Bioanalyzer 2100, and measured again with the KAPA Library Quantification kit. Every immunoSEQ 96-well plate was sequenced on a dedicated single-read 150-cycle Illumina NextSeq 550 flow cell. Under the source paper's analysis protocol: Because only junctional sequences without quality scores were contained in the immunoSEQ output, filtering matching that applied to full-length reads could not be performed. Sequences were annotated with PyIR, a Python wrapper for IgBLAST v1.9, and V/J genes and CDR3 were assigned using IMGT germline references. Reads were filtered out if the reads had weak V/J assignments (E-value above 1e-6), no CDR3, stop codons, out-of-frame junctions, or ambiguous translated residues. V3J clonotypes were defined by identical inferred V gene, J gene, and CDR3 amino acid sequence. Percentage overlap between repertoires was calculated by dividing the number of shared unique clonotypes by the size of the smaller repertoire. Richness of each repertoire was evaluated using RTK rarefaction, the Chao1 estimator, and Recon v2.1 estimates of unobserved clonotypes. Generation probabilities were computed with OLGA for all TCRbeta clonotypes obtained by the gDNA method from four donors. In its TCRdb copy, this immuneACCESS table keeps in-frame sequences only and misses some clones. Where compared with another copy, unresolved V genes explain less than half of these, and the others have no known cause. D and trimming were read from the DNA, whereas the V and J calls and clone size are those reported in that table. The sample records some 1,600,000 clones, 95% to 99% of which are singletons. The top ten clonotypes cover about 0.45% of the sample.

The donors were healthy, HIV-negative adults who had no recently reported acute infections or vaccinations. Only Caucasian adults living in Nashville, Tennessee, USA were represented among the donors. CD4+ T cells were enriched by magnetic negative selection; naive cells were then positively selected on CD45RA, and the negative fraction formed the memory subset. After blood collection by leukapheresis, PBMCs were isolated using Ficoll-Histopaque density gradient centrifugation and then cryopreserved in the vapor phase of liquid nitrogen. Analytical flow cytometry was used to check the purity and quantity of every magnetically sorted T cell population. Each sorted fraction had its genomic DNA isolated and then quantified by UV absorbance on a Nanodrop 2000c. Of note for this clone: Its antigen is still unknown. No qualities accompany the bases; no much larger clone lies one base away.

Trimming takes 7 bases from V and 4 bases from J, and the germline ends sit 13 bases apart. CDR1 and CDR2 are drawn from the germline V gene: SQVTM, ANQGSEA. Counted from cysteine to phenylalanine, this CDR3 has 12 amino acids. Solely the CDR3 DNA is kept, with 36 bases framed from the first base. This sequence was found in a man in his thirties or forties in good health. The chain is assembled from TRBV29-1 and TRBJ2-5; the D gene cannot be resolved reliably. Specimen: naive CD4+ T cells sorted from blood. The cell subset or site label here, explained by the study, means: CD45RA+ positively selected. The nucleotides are TGCAGCGCGGTACTTCATGGAGAGACCCAGTACTTC. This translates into CSAVLHGETQYF.